The 13 T cell receptor beta chains in this list originate from one sample, sequenced in a study of regulatory T cells in long-lasting Graves disease. Time point specified: newly diagnosed GD, antithyroid drugs for less than 3 months. From RNA extracted from PBMCs, the TCR library was made. With iRepertoire HTBI primers and Arm-PCR of CDR3 regions, TCR beta libraries were built. One entry per CDR3 protein results from TCRdb running MiXCR on the multiplex PCR reads. The sample contains about 500,000 distinct CDR3 sequences, approximately 12% of which appear only once. This sample was also put to use in a study of T cells in Graves' hyperthyroidism and ophthalmopathy.

This specimen consisted of peripheral blood mononuclear cells (PBMCs), obtained at new diagnosis, from a patient treated with antithyroid drugs. The receptors derive from a woman in her twenties or thirties with Graves disease.

This clonotype has more than one count but fewer than ten. The chain uses TRBV20-1 and TRBJ1-1; the D gene is possibly TRBD1 (6 bases). The CDR3 sequence is 14 residues long. V gave up 1 base and J gave up 4 bases, with 13 bases separating them. The germline V gene has CDR1 DFQATT and CDR2 SNEGSKA (reference sequence). CDR3 residues: CSARGQGGGTEAFF. The CDR3 bases are TGCAGTGCTAGAGGGCAAGGGGGGGGCACTGAAGCTTTCTTT.

This clonotype appeared many times. The V and J genes are TRBV6-2 or TRBV6-3 and TRBJ2-7, with 14 bases fitting TRBD2. With 5 bases clipped from V and 2 bases from J, the junction kept 8 bases outside the gene matches. Germline-derived CDR1 and CDR2 are MNHEY and SVGEGT. The CDR3 contains 17 residues. The CDR3 is CASSRGLAGALPYEQYF. As DNA, the CDR3 is TGTGCCAGCAGTAGGGGACTAGCGGGAGCCCTGCCCTACGAGCAGTACTTC.

This clonotype was counted ten times or more. The V call is TRBV19, the J call TRBJ1-1; D remains ambiguous. CDR1 and CDR2 (germline): LNHDA, SQIVND (reference sequence). The CDR3 has 14 residues. V was shortened by 3 bases and J by 1 base, with 9 bases between the two germline ends. The CDR3 region is CASSIGTQNTEAFF. In DNA, the CDR3 is TGTGCCAGTAGTATTGGCACACAGAACACTGAAGCTTTCTTT.

Many counts were recorded for this clonotype. The chain uses TRBV10-3 and TRBJ1-1; possible D gene TRBD1, 6 bases. CDR3 length: 13 residues. V gave up 6 bases and J gave up 4 bases, with 12 bases separating them. Germline V gives CDR1 ENHRY, CDR2 SYGVKD. The CDR3 spells CAIRTGGSTEAFF. Written as DNA, the CDR3 is TGTGCCATCAGGACAGGAGGTAGCACTGAAGCTTTCTTT.

V is TRBV2 and J is TRBJ1-5; possible D gene TRBD1, 5 bases. This CDR3 region has 13 residues. Between the trimmed V and J ends, which lost 6 bases and 2 bases, there was a span of 8 bases. CDR1 and CDR2 (germline): SNHLY, FYNNEI. For the CDR3, the DNA is TGTGCCAGCAGAACAGGACGCAATCAGCCCCAGCATTTT. It encodes CASRTGRNQPQHF.

This chain connects TRBV11-3 to TRBJ1-4; possibly TRBD1 for D (5 bases). Trimming left V 3 bases short and J 7 bases short, with 15 bases between. This CDR3 comprises 15 residues. CDR1 is SGHNT and CDR2 is YENEEA in the germline V gene. CDR3: CASSLSMGRGEKLFF. In DNA, the CDR3 is TGTGCCAGCAGCTTGTCGATGGGGCGAGGTGAAAAACTGTTTTTT.

The V gene is TRBV7-2, the J gene TRBJ1-1; a weak D match, TRBD1 (6 bases). This CDR3 is built from 17 residues. The germline V gene encodes CDR1 SGHTA and CDR2 FQGNSA. Trimming removed 4 bases at V and 0 bases at J, with 18 bases between. The DNA for the CDR3 is TGTGCCAGCAGCTATGTGGGTCGGGGGGCTATGAACACTGAAGCTTTCTTT. This codes for CASSYVGRGAMNTEAFF.

This clonotype was recorded a few times. The chain joins TRBV6-1 to TRBJ2-3, with 8 bases that match TRBD2. The trim removed 5 bases at V and 1 base at J, leaving 14 bases unmatched. Germline V gene sequence: CDR1 MNHNS, CDR2 SASEGT. The CDR3 consists of 18 residues. The CDR3 loop reads CASSNPRSGRSGTDTQYF. CDR3 nucleotides: TGTGCCAGCAGTAACCCCCGGAGCGGGAGATCGGGCACAGATACGCAGTATTTT.

This clonotype was recorded at least ten times. V gene TRBV6-5 combines with J gene TRBJ1-5; maybe TRBD1 (6 bases). The CDR3 totals 18 residues. Germline V gives CDR1 MNHEY, CDR2 SVGAGI. The V and J ends lost 0 bases and 7 bases respectively, with 22 bases between them. The CDR3 spells CASSYSQTGLLIGQPQHF. The CDR3 DNA follows: TGTGCCAGCAGTTACTCGCAGACAGGACTCCTCATTGGACAGCCCCAGCATTTT.

In its sample, this clonotype was seen many times. The chain joins TRBV2 to TRBJ2-5; 11 bases are a match to TRBD2. This CDR3 has 16 residues. V lost 7 bases and J lost 4; bases outside the gene matches: 11. The germline V gene has CDR1 SNHLY and CDR2 FYNNEI. The CDR3 bases are TGTGCCAGCATACTAGCGGGAGAGGGTTGGAGAGAGACCCAGTACTTC. Its translation: CASILAGEGWRETQYF.

This clonotype was recorded at least ten times. DNA for the CDR3: TGCAGTGCTAACGGTTTGGATCAGCCCCAGCATTTT. Its protein product is CSANGLDQPQHF. The gene calls are TRBV20-1 and TRBJ1-5; the D is unclear. This CDR3 has 12 amino acids. Germline V gene lookup returns CDR1 DFQATT and CDR2 SNEGSKA (reference sequence). V lost 4 bases, J lost 5 bases, and 9 bases lay in between.

Ten or more counts support this clonotype. The rearrangement joins TRBV13 to TRBJ1-6, with 7 bases that match TRBD1. J lost 6 bases, V lost 6 bases, and 5 bases had no gene match. From germline, CDR1 is PRHDT and CDR2 FYEKMQ (reference sequence). The CDR3 extends over 14 amino acids. In DNA, the CDR3 is TGTGCCAGCAGAAATTGGGACAGTAATTCACCCCTCCACTTT. It specifies CASRNWDSNSPLHF.

This clonotype was counted a few times. This sequence joins TRBV2 and TRBJ2-2, with TRBD1 identical over 8 bases. V lost 1 base to trimming and J lost 6 bases; unmatched junction nucleotides: 1. Germline V lookup: CDR1 SNHLY, CDR2 FYNNEI. The CDR3 consists of 14 residues. CDR3 sequence: CASSEGRGPGELFF. CDR3 bases: TGTGCCAGCAGTGAAGGCAGGGGGCCCGGGGAGCTGTTTTTT.